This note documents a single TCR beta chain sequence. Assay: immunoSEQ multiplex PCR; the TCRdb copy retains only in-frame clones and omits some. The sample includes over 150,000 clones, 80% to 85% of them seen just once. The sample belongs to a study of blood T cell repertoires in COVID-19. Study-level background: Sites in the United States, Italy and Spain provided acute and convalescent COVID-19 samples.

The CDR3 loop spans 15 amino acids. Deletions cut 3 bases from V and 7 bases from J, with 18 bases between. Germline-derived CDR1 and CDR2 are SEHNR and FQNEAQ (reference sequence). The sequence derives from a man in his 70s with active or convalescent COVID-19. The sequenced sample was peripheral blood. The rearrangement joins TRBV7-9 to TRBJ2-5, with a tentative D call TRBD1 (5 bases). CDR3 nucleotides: TGTGCCAGCAGCTTTCGTACAGGCGTCGTTGGGACCCAGTACTTC. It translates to CASSFRTGVVGTQYF.